This TCR beta chain originates from a study of T cell responses to AZD1222 COVID-19 vaccine. General study findings and limits: At study baseline, merely about 6 AZD1222 recipients were seropositive.

Comment on this clone: The antigen is not known.

This CDR3 spans 16 amino acids. V was clipped by 0 bases and J by 11 bases, with 20 bases between them. The germline V gene has CDR1 MNHEY and CDR2 SVGAGI. Produced via immunoSEQ multiplex PCR; TCRdb's table is partial and in-frame only. In the table there are about 100,000 clones, approximately 87% of which are singletons. The V call is TRBV6-5, the J call TRBJ1-5; the D is unclear. The receptor was isolated from an adult in good health. The starting material was peripheral blood, obtained on day 0 of AZD1222 vaccination. The CDR3 DNA sequence: TGTGCCAGCAGTTACTCGTCTGCCCGACCGAGATCAGCCCAGCATTTT. Protein: CASSYSSARPRSAQHF.